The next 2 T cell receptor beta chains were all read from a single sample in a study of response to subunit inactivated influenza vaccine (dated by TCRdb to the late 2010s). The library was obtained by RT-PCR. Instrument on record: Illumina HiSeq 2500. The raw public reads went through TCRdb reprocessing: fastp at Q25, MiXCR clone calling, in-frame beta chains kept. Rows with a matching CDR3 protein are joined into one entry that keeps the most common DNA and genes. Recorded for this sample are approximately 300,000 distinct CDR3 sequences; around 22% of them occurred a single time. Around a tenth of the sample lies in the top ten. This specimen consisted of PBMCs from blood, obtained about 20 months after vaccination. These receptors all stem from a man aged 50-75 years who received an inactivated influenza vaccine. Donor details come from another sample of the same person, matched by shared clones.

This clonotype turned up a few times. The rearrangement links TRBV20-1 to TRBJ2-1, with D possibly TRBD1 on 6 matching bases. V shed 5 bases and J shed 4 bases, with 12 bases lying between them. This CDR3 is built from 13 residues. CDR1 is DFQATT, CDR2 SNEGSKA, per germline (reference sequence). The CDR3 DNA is TGCAGTGCTTCGACAGGTTATTACAATGAGCAGTTCTTC. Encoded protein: CSASTGYYNEQFF.

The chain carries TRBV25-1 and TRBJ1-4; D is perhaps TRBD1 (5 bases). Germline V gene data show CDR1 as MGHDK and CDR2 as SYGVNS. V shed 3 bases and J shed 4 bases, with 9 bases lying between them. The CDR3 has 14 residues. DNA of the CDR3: TGTGCCAGCAGTGAGGGGCAGGTTAATGAAAAACTGTTTTTT. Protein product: CASSEGQVNEKLFF.